This T cell receptor (beta chain) is from a study of blood T cell repertoires in COVID-19. Study as a whole: Samples representing acute and convalescent COVID-19 were sourced from the United States, Italy and Spain. T cells, B-cell-depleted T cells, or PBMCs provided the cDNA or gDNA that served as material.

CDR3 length: 14 residues. Germline V lookup: CDR1 LGHNT, CDR2 FRNRAP. Trimming left V 6 bases short and J 4 bases short, with 13 bases between. Original methodology: Reference gene primer amplification yielded estimated nucleated cell counts. The data were produced by immunoSEQ multiplex PCR, yet TCRdb's version contains in-frame clones alone and is incomplete. The V and J calls and the clone size are those of that table, but D and trimming were determined from the DNA. The sample lists approximately 130,000 clones, just under 85% occurring once. Sequencing was carried out using peripheral blood. The source is a human donor in a cohort sampled during active COVID-19. The chain couples TRBV12-5 to TRBJ1-3; no definite D call. The DNA of the CDR3 is TGTGCTAGTGGCCCCACCTCTAAGGGAAACACCATATATTTT. As protein: CASGPTSKGNTIYF.